This TCR beta chain is drawn from a study of vaccination effects on CD4 cells after COVID-19. Looking at the study overall: After vaccination, three convalescent patients were sampled at early and late time points. The study's findings and limits: Post-vaccine spike-reactive clones in convalescents were mainly new vaccine-induced clones.

Before sequencing took place, the ViraFEST assay used viral peptide pools to expand antigen-specific CD4+ T cells. Isolation of CD4+ T cells took place after 10 days of culture. Between March and December 2020, the person had a SARS-CoV-2 infection that PCR confirmed. Participants got two doses of BNT162b2 or mRNA-1273 vaccine. Each culture had half its medium swapped for IL-2 medium on days 3 and 7. The CDR3 consists of 16 residues. Germline loops: CDR1 GTSNPN, CDR2 SVGIG (reference sequence). J lost 11 bases, V lost 3 bases, and 15 bases had no gene match. Here immunoSEQ multiplex PCR was the method, and the copy in TCRdb shows in-frame clones only, minus some. The table lists under 15,000 clones, approximately 70% of them singletons. On this clone itself: Its antigen is as yet unknown.

The sequence was obtained from a human donor who had a prior SARS-CoV-2 infection. This chain connects TRBV30 to TRBJ1-5; the match to TRBD1 covers 11 bases. The material sequenced was CD4+ T cells from PBMCs cultured with HCoV-NL63 spike peptides, taken after COVID-19 vaccination. The CDR3 DNA follows: TGTGCCTGGAGCAGCCGACCGGGACAGGGGGTGGAGGCCCAGCATTTT. Encoded protein: CAWSSRPGQGVEAQHF.